This T cell receptor (beta chain) was recorded in a study of blood T cell repertoires in COVID-19. About the research overall: COVID-19 samples collected from the United States, Italy and Spain covered acute and convalescent phases.

Between the trimmed V and J ends, which lost 0 bases and 11 bases, there was a span of 14 bases. This CDR3 region has 14 residues. Germline loops: CDR1 LNHNV, CDR2 YYDKDF (reference sequence). Original handling: Counts of nucleated cells, estimated from reference gene primer amplification, were obtained. The table came from immunoSEQ multiplex PCR; TCRdb's copy has only in-frame clones and leaves some out. The V and J calls and the clone size are those of that table, but D and trimming were determined from the DNA. The table has 200,000 or so clones, about 79% seen once. All enrollees were about 18 to 95 years old and from roughly 22 US areas. Clinical history reported by participants formed the basis on which cohorts were assigned.

The source of this sequence is a woman in her 40s with acute COVID-19. The material sequenced was PBMCs or T cells enriched from blood (not recorded which). The chain recombines TRBV15 with TRBJ1-5, with D hard to call. Here the CDR3 reads CATSRDRTRPAQHF. As DNA, the CDR3 is TGTGCCACCAGCAGAGATCGTACCCGCCCAGCCCAGCATTTT.